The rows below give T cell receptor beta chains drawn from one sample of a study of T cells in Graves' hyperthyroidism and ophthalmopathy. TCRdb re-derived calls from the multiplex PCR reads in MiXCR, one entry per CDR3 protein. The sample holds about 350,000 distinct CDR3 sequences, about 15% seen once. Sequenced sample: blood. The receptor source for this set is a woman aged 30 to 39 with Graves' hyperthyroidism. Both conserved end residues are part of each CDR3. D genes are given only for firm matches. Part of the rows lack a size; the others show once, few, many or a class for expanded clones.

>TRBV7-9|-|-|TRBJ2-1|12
CASSPAYNEQFF
TGTGCCAGCAGCCCGGCTTACAATGAGCAGTTCTTC
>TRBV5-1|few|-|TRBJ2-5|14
CASSWGRGQETQYF
TGCGCCAGCAGCTGGGGACGGGGACAAGAGACCCAGTACTTC
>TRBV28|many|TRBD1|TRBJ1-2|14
CASSSSGQGNGYTF
TGTGCCAGCAGTTCCTCGGGACAGGGCAATGGCTACACCTTC
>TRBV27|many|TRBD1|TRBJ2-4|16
CASSTGQVSAKNIQYF
TGTGCCAGCAGTACCGGACAGGTCTCTGCCAAAAACATTCAGTACTTC
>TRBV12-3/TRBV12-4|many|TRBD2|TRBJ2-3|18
CASSRPGAGGRRTDTQYF
TGTGCCAGCAGTCGCCCGGGGGCGGGAGGTAGGAGGACAGATACGCAGTATTTT
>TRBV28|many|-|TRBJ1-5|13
CASTGERLKAQHF
TGTGCCAGCACAGGGGAACGTTTAAAAGCCCAGCATTTT
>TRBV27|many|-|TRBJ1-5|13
CASKGQTPGPQHF
TGTGCCAGCAAGGGTCAGACCCCTGGGCCCCAGCATTTT
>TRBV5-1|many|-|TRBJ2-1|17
CASSLDPPDYSYNEQFF
TGCGCCAGCAGCTTGGATCCCCCAGACTACTCCTACAATGAGCAGTTCTTC
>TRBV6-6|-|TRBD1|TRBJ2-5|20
CASSYPQTGTGVWNQETQYF
TGTGCCAGCAGTTACCCACAAACCGGGACAGGGGTTTGGAACCAAGAGACCCAGTACTTC
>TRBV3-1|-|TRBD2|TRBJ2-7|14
CASSLAGPIYEQYF
TGTGCCAGCAGCTTAGCGGGACCCATCTACGAGCAGTACTTC
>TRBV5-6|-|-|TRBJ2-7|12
CASTNTSFEQYF
TGTGCCAGCACTAACACTAGTTTCGAGCAGTACTTC
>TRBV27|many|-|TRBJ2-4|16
CASSFMGEGNKNIQYF
TGTGCCAGCAGTTTTATGGGCGAGGGGAACAAAAACATTCAGTACTTC
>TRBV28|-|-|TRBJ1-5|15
CASSQDSPINQPQHF
TGTGCCAGCAGCCAAGATTCCCCCATTAATCAGCCCCAGCATTTT
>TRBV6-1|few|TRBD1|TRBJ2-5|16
CASRQTGGAWQETQYF
TGTGCCAGCAGGCAGACAGGGGGCGCGTGGCAAGAGACCCAGTACTTC
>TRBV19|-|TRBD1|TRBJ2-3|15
CASRTGGSYTDTQYF
TGTGCCAGTAGAACAGGGGGATCCTACACAGATACGCAGTATTTT
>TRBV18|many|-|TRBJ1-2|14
CASSPIRSSYGYTF
TGTGCCAGCTCACCAATACGGTCGTCGTATGGCTACACCTTC
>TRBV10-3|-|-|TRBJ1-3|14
CAIRDRGTGNTIYF
TGTGCCATCAGGGACCGGGGGACTGGAAACACCATATATTTT
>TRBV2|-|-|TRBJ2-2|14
CASRGGTHTGELFF
TGTGCCAGCAGGGGGGGGACACACACCGGGGAGCTGTTTTTT
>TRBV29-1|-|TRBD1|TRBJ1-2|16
CSVEDIGTGSRRGYTF
TGCAGCGTTGAAGACATAGGGACAGGCTCGAGGAGGGGCTACACCTTC
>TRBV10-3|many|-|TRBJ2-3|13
CAALSENTDTQYF
TGTGCCGCCCTGAGCGAGAACACAGATACGCAGTATTTT